Listed here are 8 T cell receptor beta chains from one sample, sequenced in a study of blood T cell repertoires in COVID-19. The method was immunoSEQ multiplex PCR; TCRdb's version includes in-frame clones alone and lacks a portion of them. This sample has some 110,000 clones, with about four fifths found just once. The sequencing sample was made of peripheral blood. The origin of the receptors is a woman between 65 and 79 years old with acute or convalescent COVID-19.

This clone was counted once. This chain joins TRBV27 and TRBJ1-2; possibly TRBD1 for D (5 bases). Germline lookup yields CDR1 MNHEY and CDR2 SMNVEV (reference sequence). Trimming left V 7 bases short and J 4 bases short, with 13 bases between. This CDR3 is 13 amino acids long. In DNA form, the CDR3 reads TGTGCCAGCACTGACAGTATAAGCTATGGCTACACCTTC. This codes for CASTDSISYGYTF.

CDR3 nucleotide sequence: TGTGCCAGCAGCTTAGTAACAGGGGAAAAAGAGACCCAGTACTTC. Encoded protein: CASSLVTGEKETQYF. The chain joins TRBV11-2 to TRBJ2-5; 7 bases align to TRBD1. Germline CDR1 is SGHAT and CDR2 is FQNNGV. Trimming cost V 1 base and J 3 bases; bases outside gene matches: 5. This CDR3 is 15 amino acids long. The entire variable domain, with the rest obtained from reference TRBV11-2 and TRBJ2-5, is as follows: EAGVAQSPRYKIIEKRQSVAFWCNPISGHATLYWYQQILGQGPKLLIQFQNNGVVDDSQLPKDRFSAERLKGVDSTLKIQPAKLEDSAVYLCASSLVTGEKETQYFGPGTRLLVL.

This chain's CDR3 is CASSPGQGGEKLFF. DNA of the CDR3: TGTGCCAGCAGCCCCGGACAGGGAGGAGAAAAACTGTTTTTT. V usage is TRBV11-2 and J usage is TRBJ1-4; TRBD1 agrees at 8 bases. The ends lost 5 bases at V and 8 bases at J; junction bases unmatched: 7. The CDR3 has 14 amino acids. CDR1 and CDR2 (germline): SGHAT, FQNNGV.

The rearrangement uses TRBV5-6 and TRBJ1-3; 10 positions match TRBD1. Germline lookup yields CDR1 SGHDT and CDR2 YYEEEE. V shed 7 bases, J shed 4 bases, and the junction held 8 bases outside the gene matches. This CDR3 spans 15 amino acids. In nucleotides, the CDR3 is TGTGCCAGCCGCATGGGACAGGGGACCGGAAACACCATATATTTT. This gives the protein CASRMGQGTGNTIYF.

CDR3 in amino acids: CASSQELQVTGELFF. The CDR3, as DNA: TGCGCCAGCAGCCAAGAGTTACAGGTCACCGGGGAGCTGTTTTTT. The chain combines TRBV4-3 with TRBJ2-2, with D possibly being TRBD1 (5 bases). Germline-derived CDR1 and CDR2 are LGHNA and YSLEER. The V gene lost 0 bases and the J gene lost 4 bases, with 9 bases spanning the gap. The CDR3 is 15 residues long.

Only one count was recorded for this clone. The V call is TRBV15, the J call TRBJ1-2, with D tentatively TRBD1 (5 bases). This CDR3 region has 16 residues. Trimming stripped 0 bases from V and 0 bases from J, with 11 bases between. Germline V CDR1 and CDR2: LNHNV, YYDKDF (reference sequence). The CDR3 region is CATSRDYSGSNYGYTF. CDR3 DNA: TGTGCCACCAGCAGAGATTATTCAGGGTCTAACTATGGCTACACCTTC. The entire variable domain, with the rest obtained from reference TRBV15 and TRBJ1-2, is as follows: DAMVIQNPRYQVTQFGKPVTLSCSQTLNHNVMYWYQQKSSQAPKLLFHYYDKDFNNEADTPDNFQSRRPNTSFCFLDIRSPGLGDTAMYLCATSRDYSGSNYGYTFGSGTRLTVV.

The rearrangement links TRBV6-5 to TRBJ1-4, with no clear D. The V end lost 6 bases, the J end lost 6 bases, and 8 bases lay between the germline ends. Looked up from germline, CDR1 is MNHEY and CDR2 is SVGAGI. This CDR3 has 12 amino acids. The DNA of the CDR3 is TGTGCCAGCAGGGGGAGGGATGAAAAACTGTTTTTT. It codes for CASRGRDEKLFF.

CDR3 amino acids: CASSPGSGNTIYF. In nucleotides, the CDR3 is TGTGCCAGCAGTCCAGGCTCTGGAAACACCATATATTTT. V usage is TRBV2 and J usage is TRBJ1-3; D not certain. The germline CDR1 and CDR2 sequences are SNHLY and FYNNEI. The CDR3 spans 13 residues. The ends were cut back, 5 bases at V and 0 bases at J, with 5 bases in the middle. Full variable domain (outside the CDR3, taken from reference TRBV2 and TRBJ1-3): EPEVTQTPSHQVTQMGQEVILRCVPISNHLYFYWYRQILGQKVEFLVSFYNNEISEKSEIFDDQFSVERPDGSNFTLKIRSTKLEDSAMYFCASSPGSGNTIYFGEGSWLTVV.